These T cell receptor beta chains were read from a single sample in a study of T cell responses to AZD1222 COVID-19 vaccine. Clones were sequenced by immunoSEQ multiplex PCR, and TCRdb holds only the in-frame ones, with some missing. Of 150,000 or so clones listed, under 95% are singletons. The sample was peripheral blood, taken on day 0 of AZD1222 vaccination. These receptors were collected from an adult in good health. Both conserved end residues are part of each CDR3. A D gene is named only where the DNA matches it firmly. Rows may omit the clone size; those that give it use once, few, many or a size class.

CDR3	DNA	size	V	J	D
CASSRSGGSSGANVLTF	TGTGCCAGCAGCCGTAGCGGGGGCAGCTCTGGGGCCAACGTCCTGACTTTC	NA	TRBV7-2	TRBJ2-6	TRBD2
CASSERGTGDTDTQYF	TGTGCCAGCAGTGAGCGCGGGACAGGGGATACAGATACGCAGTATTTT	NA	TRBV6-4	TRBJ2-3	TRBD1
CASGSDKNTRNTEAFF	TGTGCTAGTGGTTCGGACAAAAATACACGGAACACTGAAGCTTTCTTT	NA	TRBV12-5	TRBJ1-1	NA
CASSQGSGTVKGEQYF	TGTGCCAGCAGCCAAGGGAGTGGGACAGTTAAAGGAGAGCAGTACTTC	NA	TRBV14	TRBJ2-7	TRBD1
CASSLSPGIEQYF	TGTGCCAGCAGTTTATCCCCAGGGATCGAGCAGTACTTC	NA	TRBV28	TRBJ2-7	NA
CASSLTGPAYGYTF	TGCGCCAGCAGCTTGACAGGGCCCGCCTATGGCTACACCTTC	NA	TRBV5-1	TRBJ1-2	NA
CASSQGRGTDTQYF	TGCGCCAGCAGCCAGGGCAGGGGCACGGATACGCAGTATTTT	NA	TRBV4-1	TRBJ2-3	NA
CASSDLAGGFTDTQYF	TGTGCCAGCAGCGACCTGGCGGGGGGCTTCACAGATACGCAGTATTTT	NA	TRBV9	TRBJ2-3	TRBD2
CASSPPMNTEAFF	TGTGCCAGCAGCCCCCCAATGAACACTGAAGCTTTCTTT	NA	TRBV5-4	TRBJ1-1	NA
CASSYYGTSLGETQYF	TGTGCCAGCAGTTACTACGGGACTAGCTTAGGGGAGACCCAGTACTTC	NA	TRBV6-6	TRBJ2-5	TRBD2
CASGRTGFYEQYF	TGTGCCAGCGGACGGACAGGGTTCTACGAGCAGTACTTC	NA	TRBV27	TRBJ2-7	TRBD1
CAISGQVNTEAFF	TGTGCCATCAGTGGACAGGTGAACACTGAAGCTTTCTTT	NA	TRBV10-3	TRBJ1-1	NA
CASSSGRGEKLFF	TGTGCCAGCAGCTCGGGCCGGGGGGAAAAACTGTTTTTT	few	TRBV5-6	TRBJ1-4	NA
CASSLGFGGFGRNEQFF	TGCGCCAGCAGCTTGGGATTTGGGGGCTTCGGGAGAAATGAGCAGTTCTTC	once	TRBV5-1	TRBJ2-1	NA
CASSPAGRRYGGSQYF	TGTGCCAGCAGCCCCGCCGGCCGCAGATACGGGGGGTCCCAGTATTTT	NA	TRBV6-4	TRBJ2-3	TRBD2
CASRPSGYYGYTF	TGTGCCAGCAGACCCAGCGGCTACTATGGCTACACCTTC	NA	TRBV12-3/TRBV12-4	TRBJ1-2	NA
CASRGSDRGPAGYTF	TGTGCCAGCAGGGGGAGCGACAGGGGGCCGGCGGGCTACACCTTC	few	TRBV3-1/TRBV3-2	TRBJ1-2	TRBD1
CASSYPQGVFGDTQYF	TGTGCCAGCAGTTACCCTCAAGGAGTGTTTGGAGATACGCAGTATTTT	NA	TRBV6-2/TRBV6-3	TRBJ2-3	NA
CASSLEGRTNYGYTF	TGTGCCAGCAGCTTAGAGGGCAGAACTAACTATGGCTACACCTTC	NA	TRBV7-6	TRBJ1-2	NA
CASRDTLHNEQFF	TGTGCCAGCAGGGACACCCTCCACAATGAGCAGTTCTTC	NA	TRBV6-5	TRBJ2-1	NA
CASTPGGQNMNTEAFF	TGTGCCAGTACCCCAGGTGGGCAGAACATGAACACTGAAGCTTTCTTT	NA	TRBV19	TRBJ1-1	NA
CASSLPGVFEKLFF	TGTGCCAGCAGTCTACCAGGGGTTTTCGAAAAACTGTTTTTT	once	TRBV11-2	TRBJ1-4	NA
CASSLLGENTEAFF	TGCGCCAGCAGCTTGTTAGGGGAGAACACTGAAGCTTTCTTT	NA	TRBV5-1	TRBJ1-1	NA
CASSLAPLGGADTDTQYF	TGTGCCAGCAGCTTAGCCCCGCTAGGGGGGGCGGACACAGATACGCAGTATTTT	NA	TRBV7-8	TRBJ2-3	NA
CASSDSFGARAFF	TGTGCCAGCAGTGACTCTTTCGGGGCACGGGCTTTCTTT	NA	TRBV6-4	TRBJ1-1	NA
CASSPLPLRGAAFF	TGTGCCAGCAGCCCCCTCCCCCTTAGAGGCGCAGCTTTCTTT	NA	TRBV7-2	TRBJ1-1	NA
CASSPWDGQETQYF	TGTGCCAGCAGTCCCTGGGACGGACAAGAGACCCAGTACTTC	NA	TRBV27	TRBJ2-5	NA
CASSVGAFGAFF	TGTGCCAGCAGTGTCGGAGCTTTTGGAGCTTTCTTT	few	TRBV2	TRBJ1-1	NA
CASSPGLAGTGELFF	TGCGCCAGCAGCCCCGGACTAGCGGGGACCGGGGAGCTGTTTTTT	NA	TRBV4-3	TRBJ2-2	TRBD2
CASSLGSNNEQFF	TGTGCCAGCAGCTTAGGTTCGAACAATGAGCAGTTCTTC	NA	TRBV7-2	TRBJ2-1	NA
CASSLPGMETQYF	TGTGCCAGCAGCTTGCCAGGGATGGAGACCCAGTACTTC	NA	TRBV5-5	TRBJ2-5	NA
CASDRAETQYF	TGTGCCAGCGACAGGGCAGAGACCCAGTACTTC	NA	TRBV2	TRBJ2-5	TRBD1
CASSWGQGRDTQYF	TGCGCCAGCAGCTGGGGACAGGGCAGGGATACGCAGTATTTT	NA	TRBV5-1	TRBJ2-3	TRBD1
CASSFLSGQYGYTF	TGTGCCAGCAGCTTTTTATCCGGACAGTATGGCTACACCTTC	NA	TRBV7-2	TRBJ1-2	NA
CAINQRTGGPGGYTF	TGTGCCATCAATCAGCGGACCGGGGGCCCTGGTGGCTACACCTTC	once	TRBV10-3	TRBJ1-2	NA
CASSLVRIHEQYF	TGTGCCAGCAGCTTAGTGCGGATCCACGAGCAGTACTTC	NA	TRBV7-8	TRBJ2-7	NA
CASSQEVGGSSGTEAFF	TGTGCCAGCAGCCAAGAGGTCGGGGGCTCATCGGGCACTGAAGCTTTCTTT	NA	TRBV4-2	TRBJ1-1	NA
CASSQDPGWGENNEQFF	TGTGCCAGCAGCCAAGACCCAGGTTGGGGGGAAAACAATGAGCAGTTCTTC	NA	TRBV3-1/TRBV3-2	TRBJ2-1	NA
CASTAGESYGYTF	TGCGCCAGCACCGCTGGGGAGAGCTATGGCTACACCTTC	NA	TRBV5-1	TRBJ1-2	NA
CASSLAGGRFNIQYF	TGTGCCAGCAGCTTGGCCGGAGGGCGGTTCAACATTCAGTACTTC	NA	TRBV5-4	TRBJ2-4	NA
CASTPGHSNYGYTF	TGTGCCAGTACCCCGGGACATTCGAACTATGGCTACACCTTC	NA	TRBV19	TRBJ1-2	NA
CASSLALETQYF	TGTGCCAGCAGTTTAGCTTTAGAGACCCAGTACTTC	once	TRBV12-3/TRBV12-4	TRBJ2-5	NA
CASSLEGGNTIYF	TGCGCCAGCAGCTTGGAGGGTGGAAACACCATATATTTT	NA	TRBV5-1	TRBJ1-3	NA
CASRQGSGANVLTF	TGTGCCAGCAGACAGGGCTCTGGGGCCAACGTCCTGACTTTC	NA	TRBV7-3	TRBJ2-6	NA
CASGRTGNLYEQYF	TGCGCCAGCGGTCGGACAGGAAACCTCTACGAGCAGTACTTC	NA	TRBV23-1	TRBJ2-7	TRBD1
CASSLAIGWGYTF	TGTGCCAGCAGCTTAGCTATCGGATGGGGCTACACCTTC	NA	TRBV7-9	TRBJ1-2	NA
CASSASGTGVDEQYF	TGTGCCAGCAGCGCCTCCGGGACAGGGGTTGACGAGCAGTACTTC	NA	TRBV11-3	TRBJ2-7	TRBD1
CASSLGLAESTDTQYF	TGTGCCAGCAGCTTAGGACTAGCCGAAAGCACAGATACGCAGTATTTT	NA	TRBV7-6	TRBJ2-3	TRBD2
CASSPGPGLNDEQFF	TGTGCCAGCAGCCCGGGACCGGGACTAAATGATGAGCAGTTCTTC	once	TRBV7-2	TRBJ2-1	TRBD2